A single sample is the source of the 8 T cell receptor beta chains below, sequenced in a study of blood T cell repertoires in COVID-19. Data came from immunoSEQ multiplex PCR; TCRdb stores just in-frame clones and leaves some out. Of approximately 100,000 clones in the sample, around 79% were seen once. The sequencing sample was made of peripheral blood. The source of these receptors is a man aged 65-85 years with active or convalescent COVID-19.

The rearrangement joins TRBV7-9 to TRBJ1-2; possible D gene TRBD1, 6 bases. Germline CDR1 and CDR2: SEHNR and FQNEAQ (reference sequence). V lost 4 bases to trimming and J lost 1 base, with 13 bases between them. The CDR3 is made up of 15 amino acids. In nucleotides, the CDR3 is TGTGCCAGCAGCTCGAGCGCAGGGGTTAACTATGGCTACACCTTC. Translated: CASSSSAGVNYGYTF.

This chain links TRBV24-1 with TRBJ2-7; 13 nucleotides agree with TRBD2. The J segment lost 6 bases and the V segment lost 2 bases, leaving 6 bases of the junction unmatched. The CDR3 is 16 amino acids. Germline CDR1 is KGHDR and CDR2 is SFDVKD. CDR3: CATSDSRLAGGGEQYF. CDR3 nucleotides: TGTGCCACCAGTGATTCCAGACTAGCGGGAGGCGGCGAGCAGTACTTC.

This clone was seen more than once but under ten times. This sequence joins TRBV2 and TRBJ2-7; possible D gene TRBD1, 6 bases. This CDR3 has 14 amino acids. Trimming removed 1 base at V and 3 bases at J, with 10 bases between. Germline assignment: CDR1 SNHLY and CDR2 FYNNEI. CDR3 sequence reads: CASSEGGTLYEQYF. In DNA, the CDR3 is TGTGCCAGCAGTGAAGGGGGGACACTCTACGAGCAGTACTTC.

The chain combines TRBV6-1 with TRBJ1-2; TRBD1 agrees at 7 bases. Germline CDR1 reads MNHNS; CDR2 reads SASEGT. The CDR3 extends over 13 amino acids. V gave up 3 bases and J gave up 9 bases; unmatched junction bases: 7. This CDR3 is CASSDNDRARYTF. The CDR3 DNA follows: TGTGCCAGCAGTGACAATGACAGGGCGCGCTACACCTTC.

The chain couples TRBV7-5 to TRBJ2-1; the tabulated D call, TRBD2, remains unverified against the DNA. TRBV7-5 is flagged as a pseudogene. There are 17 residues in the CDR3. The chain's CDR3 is CARSSATSGKAGNEQFF. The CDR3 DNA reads TGTGCCAGAAGCTCAGCGACTAGCGGGAAGGCGGGGAATGAGCAGTTCTTC.

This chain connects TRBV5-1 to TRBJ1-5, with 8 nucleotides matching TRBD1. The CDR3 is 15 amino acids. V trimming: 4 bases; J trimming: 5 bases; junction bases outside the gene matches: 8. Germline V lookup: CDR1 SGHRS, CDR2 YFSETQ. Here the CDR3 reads CASSPETGAHQPQHF. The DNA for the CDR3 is TGCGCCAGCAGCCCCGAGACAGGGGCACATCAGCCCCAGCATTTT.

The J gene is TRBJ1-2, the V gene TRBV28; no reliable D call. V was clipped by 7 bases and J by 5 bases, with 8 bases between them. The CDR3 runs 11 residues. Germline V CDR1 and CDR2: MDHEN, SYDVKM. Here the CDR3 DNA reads TGTGCCAGCACGTCCCTATATGGCTACACCTTC. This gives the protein CASTSLYGYTF.

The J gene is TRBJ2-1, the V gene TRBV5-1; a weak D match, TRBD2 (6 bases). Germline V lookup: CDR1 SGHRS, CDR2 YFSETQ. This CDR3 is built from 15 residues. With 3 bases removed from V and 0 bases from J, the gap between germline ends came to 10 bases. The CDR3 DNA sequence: TGCGCCAGCAGCTCTGACGGGAGCTCCTACAATGAGCAGTTCTTC. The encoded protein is CASSSDGSSYNEQFF.